This T cell receptor (beta chain) was identified during a study of OX40 agonist ivuxolimab in advanced cancers. Enrollment shut out patients with autoimmune disease history or systemic immunosuppression. Libraries were prepared by immunoSEQ multiplex PCR; TCRdb keeps only in-frame clonotypes and omits some of them. The sample yields 60,000 to 85,000 clones, more than 90% seen once. J gave up 5 bases and V 0 bases, and 5 bases lay outside the gene matches. The CDR3 covers 16 residues. The germline gives CDR1 LGHNA, CDR2 YNFKEQ. This clonotype was sampled from an adult with an advanced solid tumor such as melanoma, head and neck, liver or kidney cancer. The source was CD4+ or CD8+ T cells sorted from blood, collected in a trial of the OX40 agonist ivuxolimab. This chain uses TRBV4-2 with TRBJ1-5; the match to TRBD1 covers 9 bases. This chain's CDR3 is CASSQETGGIYQPQHF. CDR3 sequence (DNA): TGTGCCAGCAGCCAAGAGACAGGGGGAATCTATCAGCCCCAGCATTTT.